The 24 T cell receptor beta chains below all came from one sample that was sequenced in a study of Graves' ophthalmopathy and Graves' hyperthyroidism. Amplified TCR beta CDR3 regions were obtained using RNA transcripts as template. First-round RT-PCR with HTBI primers preceded a second-round multiplex PCR. TCRdb re-derived calls from the multiplex PCR reads in MiXCR, one entry per CDR3 protein. The sample yields around 590,000 distinct CDR3 sequences, approximately 35% seen once. Material for sequencing was peripheral blood or thyroid tissue (not recorded which). Receptor source: an adult man with Graves' hyperthyroidism.

A few counts support this clonotype. The chain couples TRBV7-2 to TRBJ2-7, with 10 positions matching TRBD1. After removal of 6 bases from V and 3 bases from J, the junction contained 14 bases not matched to a gene. Germline CDR1 and CDR2: SGHTA and FQGNSA. This CDR3 is 17 amino acids long. The CDR3 bases are TGTGCCAGCAGTTTACCCCCCCAGGGACAGGGGAACTACGAGCAGTACTTC. The encoded protein is CASSLPPQGQGNYEQYF. Based on the CDR3 plus reference TRBV7-2 and TRBJ2-7, the full variable domain is GAGVSQSPSNKVTEKGKDVELRCDPISGHTALYWYRQSLGQGLEFLIYFQGNSAPDKSGLPSDRFSAERTGGSVSTLTIQRTQQEDSAVYLCASSLPPQGQGNYEQYFGPGTRLTVT.

Comments on this clonotype: Possible read error: a much larger clone is one base away. This chain uses TRBV5-8 with TRBJ2-6; D call uncertain. This CDR3 contains 14 residues. Germline lookup yields CDR1 SGHTS and CDR2 YDEGEE. CDR3 in amino acids: CTSTPEPGANVLTF. The DNA of the CDR3 is TGTACCAGCACCCCTGAGCCCGGGGCCAACGTCCTGACTTTC.

The rearrangement links TRBV4-1 to TRBJ2-7, with D maybe TRBD2 (7 bases). The CDR3 runs to 14 residues. CDR1 and CDR2 from the germline V gene are MGHRA and YSYEKL. Trimming took off 2 bases at V and 2 bases at J, with 10 bases between the two ends. The CDR3 DNA reads as TGCGCCAGCAGCCAACCGGGGGGCCCCTACGAGCAGTACTTC. As protein: CASSQPGGPYEQYF.

Comments on this clonotype: A much larger clone is a single base away; this may be a read error. V usage is TRBV7-2 and J usage is TRBJ1-3; D might be TRBD1 (6 bases). The germline V gene encodes CDR1 SGHTA and CDR2 FQGNSA. Deletions cut 3 bases from V and 2 bases from J, with 14 bases between. The CDR3 runs to 16 residues. The CDR3 loop is CASSLDSQLTGNTIYF. CDR3 DNA sequence: TGTGCCAGCAGCTTGGACAGTCAACTAACTGGAAACACCATATATTTT.

The J gene is TRBJ1-1, the V gene TRBV7-2; TRBD1 matches at 9 bases. Looked up from germline, CDR1 is SGHTA and CDR2 is FQGNSA. The J segment lost 3 bases and the V segment lost 4 bases, leaving 6 bases of the junction unmatched. CDR3 length: 15 amino acids. CDR3 DNA: TGTGCCAGCAGCTCTCCGACAGGGGGTGACACTGAAGCTTTCTTT. Its protein product is CASSSPTGGDTEAFF.

This chain uses TRBV10-3 with TRBJ1-1; 7 bases align to TRBD1. In germline, CDR1 is ENHRY, CDR2 SYGVKD. V was pared by 10 bases and J by 6 bases, with 11 bases of the junction left unmatched. The CDR3 consists of 13 residues. CDR3 DNA: TGTGCCAGCAGCGGGACAGCGGACGCTGAAGCTTTCTTT. Amino acids: CASSGTADAEAFF.

This clonotype was counted at least ten times. V and J are TRBV9 and TRBJ1-1; TRBD1 matches 8 bases. Trimming at V came to 4 bases and at J to 8 bases, leaving 13 bases not matched to a gene. Looked up from germline, CDR1 is SGDLS and CDR2 is YYNGEE. This CDR3 region has 15 residues. CDR3 bases: TGTGCCAGCAGCTCAAGCCAGGGGGCACCTTCGGAAGCTTTCTTT. It translates to CASSSSQGAPSEAFF.

This clonotype was detected many times. This rearrangement joins TRBV29-1 to TRBJ1-5, with 8 bases lining up with TRBD1. V dropped 4 bases and J dropped 6; count of bases not matched to a gene: 2. Per the germline V gene, CDR1 is SQVTM and CDR2 is ANQGSEA. This CDR3 region has 12 residues. The CDR3 loop is CSVGQGSQPQHF. CDR3 bases: TGCAGCGTTGGACAGGGGAGTCAGCCCCAGCATTTT.

This clonotype came up a few times. The chain is built from TRBV11-2 and TRBJ2-3, with D possibly TRBD2 on 5 matching bases. This CDR3 region has 15 residues. CDR1 is SGHAT, CDR2 FQNNGV, per germline. V lost 3 bases, J lost 0 bases, and 10 bases lay in between. CDR3 sequence (DNA): TGTGCCAGCAGCTTGGTGCCGGGGAGCACAGATACGCAGTATTTT. It encodes CASSLVPGSTDTQYF.

There are a few counts of this clonotype. This chain connects TRBV12-3 or TRBV12-4 to TRBJ2-7, with a tentative D call TRBD2 (6 bases). CDR3 size: 16 residues. V gave up 3 bases and J gave up 5 bases, with 20 bases separating them. The CDR3 region has the DNA TGTGCCAGCAGTTTTAGTTTCGGGGGATGGGTGAACGAGCAGTACTTC. It codes for CASSFSFGGWVNEQYF.

This clonotype was recorded at least ten times. The chain recombines TRBV19 with TRBJ2-7; D might be TRBD2 (6 bases). The CDR3 is 15 amino acids. Between the trimmed V and J ends, which lost 4 bases and 7 bases, there was a span of 20 bases. Germline values: CDR1 LNHDA, CDR2 SQIVND (reference sequence). CDR3 DNA sequence: TGTGCCAGTAGTACCGGACGGACGGGGACTGGGGAGCAGTACTTC. Protein sequence: CASSTGRTGTGEQYF.

This clonotype was picked up a small number of times. V usage is TRBV20-1 and J usage is TRBJ2-3, with 8 bases that match TRBD2. The CDR3 runs 15 residues. Germline CDR1 DFQATT, CDR2 SNEGSKA (reference sequence). V lost 3 bases, J lost 2 bases, and 7 bases stayed unmatched. In DNA, the CDR3 is TGCAGTGCTAGTAGGCGGGAGGCCGACACAGATACGCAGTATTTT. Protein: CSASRREADTDTQYF.

This chain connects TRBV7-9 to TRBJ2-7; 11 bases line up with TRBD2. V shed 5 bases and J 5 bases; nucleotides not matched to a gene: 14. Germline V lookup: CDR1 SEHNR, CDR2 FQNEAQ (reference sequence). The CDR3 extends over 17 amino acids. The CDR3, as DNA: TGTGCCAGCAGCAAGCCCTCTAGCGGGGGGCAGGGTGACGAGCAGTACTTC. Its translation: CASSKPSSGGQGDEQYF.

This clonotype has more than one count but fewer than ten. The chain joins TRBV2 to TRBJ2-5; 7 bases align to TRBD1. Germline V CDR1 and CDR2: SNHLY, FYNNEI. J gave up 5 bases and V 2 bases, and 5 bases lay outside the gene matches. This CDR3 comprises 14 residues. CDR3: CASSENWTGETQYF. CDR3 coding DNA: TGTGCCAGCAGTGAAAATTGGACAGGCGAGACCCAGTACTTC. The full variable domain, with the rest looked up from reference TRBV2 and TRBJ2-5, is EPEVTQTPSHQVTQMGQEVILRCVPISNHLYFYWYRQILGQKVEFLVSFYNNEISEKSEIFDDQFSVERPDGSNFTLKIRSTKLEDSAMYFCASSENWTGETQYFGPGTRLLVL.

The rearrangement links TRBV20-1 to TRBJ1-4; D remains unclear. From germline, CDR1 is DFQATT and CDR2 SNEGSKA (reference sequence). This CDR3 spans 13 amino acids. V lost 2 bases, J lost 3 bases, and 7 bases lay in between. In DNA, the CDR3 is TGCAGTGCTAGACACGCAGCTAATGAAAAACTGTTTTTT. It translates to CSARHAANEKLFF.

A note on this clonotype: A much larger clone differs from this one at a single base, so this may be a read error. Because it lacks the conserved phenylalanine or tryptophan at the end, this CDR3 is likely a read error. V gene TRBV19 combines with J gene TRBJ2-7, with D perhaps TRBD1 or TRBD2 (5 bases each). Between the trimmed V and J ends, which lost 4 bases and 1 base, there was a span of 17 bases. The CDR3 length is 16 residues. CDR1 is LNHDA, CDR2 SQIVND, per germline (reference sequence). This CDR3 reads CASSKQTGLTSYEQYS. The CDR3 DNA reads TGTGCCAGTAGTAAGCAAACAGGACTTACGTCCTACGAGCAGTACTCC.

In this sample, this clonotype turned up many times. The chain has TRBV7-2 and TRBJ2-3; the match to TRBD1 covers 7 bases. Germline CDR1 is SGHTA and CDR2 is FQGNSA. V was clipped by 5 bases and J by 0 bases; unmatched bases: 5. This CDR3 comprises 15 residues. CDR3 sequence reads: CASSPRTGSTDTQYF. The CDR3 bases are TGTGCCAGCAGCCCGCGGACAGGAAGCACAGATACGCAGTATTTT.

This clonotype occurred many times. The chain joins TRBV4-2 to TRBJ1-3; D call uncertain. The CDR3 is 13 amino acids. V was pared by 1 base and J by 7 bases, with 8 bases between. Germline CDR1 reads LGHNA; CDR2 reads YNFKEQ. The CDR3 DNA sequence: TGTGCCAGCAGCCAAGCGCTTTATAACACCATATATTTT. It codes for CASSQALYNTIYF.

Ten or more counts support this clonotype. The rearrangement joins TRBV7-2 to TRBJ1-5; D gene uncertain. Per the germline V gene, CDR1 is SGHTA and CDR2 is FQGNSA. V was clipped by 2 bases and J by 3 bases, with 23 bases between them. This CDR3 has 19 amino acids. The CDR3 sequence is CASSLKGITVPRPNQPQHF. The CDR3 DNA follows: TGTGCCAGCAGCTTAAAAGGAATCACAGTACCAAGACCCAATCAGCCCCAGCATTTT.

The V gene is TRBV6-5, the J gene TRBJ1-3; D gene unclear. This CDR3 has 15 residues. V gave up 4 bases and J gave up 3 bases, with 13 bases separating them. Germline CDR1 is MNHEY and CDR2 is SVGAGI. The CDR3 loop is CASSSLGGDGNTIYF. For the CDR3, the DNA is TGTGCCAGCAGTTCTTTAGGCGGGGATGGAAACACCATATATTTT.

This chain uses TRBV24-1 with TRBJ2-7; D unresolved. This CDR3 has 11 amino acids. V lost 5 bases, J lost 7 bases, and 8 bases lay in between. Germline V CDR1 and CDR2: KGHDR, SFDVKD. Here the CDR3 DNA reads TGTGCCACCAGTGCTGGGAATGAGCAGTACTTC. Translated: CATSAGNEQYF.

This clonotype was observed many times. The J gene is TRBJ1-1, the V gene TRBV5-1; no definite D call. This CDR3 is 15 amino acids long. Germline lookup yields CDR1 SGHRS and CDR2 YFSETQ. V was cut by 0 bases and J by 2 bases, with 11 bases left in between. The CDR3 is CASSLAGPSNTEAFF. The CDR3, as DNA: TGCGCCAGCAGCTTGGCCGGACCGAGCAACACTGAAGCTTTCTTT.

This clonotype has only a few counts. Written as DNA, the CDR3 is TGCGCCAGCAGCCAAGATGGGCTAGCGGGAGGTGCCGGGGAGCTGTTTTTT. Translation: CASSQDGLAGGAGELFF. This chain uses TRBV4-1 with TRBJ2-2; 11 bases agree with TRBD2. The germline CDR1 and CDR2 sequences are MGHRA and YSYEKL. The CDR3 covers 17 residues. V shed 0 bases, J shed 6 bases, and the junction held 6 bases outside the gene matches.

Ten or more counts support this clonotype. The V and J genes are TRBV7-2 and TRBJ2-5; D possibly corresponds to TRBD1 (6 bases). The V gene lost 5 bases and the J gene lost 2 bases, with 9 bases spanning the gap. The CDR3 has 13 amino acids. Germline values: CDR1 SGHTA, CDR2 FQGNSA. The CDR3 bases are TGTGCCAGCAGCAAAGGGACACAAGAGACCCAGTACTTC. Translated: CASSKGTQETQYF.